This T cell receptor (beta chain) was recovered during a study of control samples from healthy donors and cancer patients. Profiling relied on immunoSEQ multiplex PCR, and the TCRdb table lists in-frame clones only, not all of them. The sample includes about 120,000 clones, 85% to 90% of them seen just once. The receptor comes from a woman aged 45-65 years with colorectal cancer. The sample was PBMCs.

In DNA form, the CDR3 reads TGTGCCATATCACTCGGGACAGGCGCTAACTATGGCTACACCTTC. This codes for CAISLGTGANYGYTF. J is TRBJ1-2 and V is TRBV10-3; 8 bases fit TRBD1. In germline, CDR1 is ENHRY, CDR2 SYGVKD. The junction had 9 bases not matched to a gene; V was cut back by 9 bases and J by 0 bases. This CDR3 spans 15 amino acids.